The clone carrying this TCR beta chain has a handful of counts. This sample stems from a study of identical twins. V lost 6 bases to trimming and J lost 1 base, with 9 bases between them. CDR1 and CDR2 (germline): DFQATT, SNEGSKA (reference sequence). The CDR3 has 12 amino acids. Addition of a universal primer site occurred through template switching, and cDNA carried unique molecular identifiers. In TCRdb, the 5' RACE reads were re-called with MiXCR into one record per CDR3 protein. Here the sample spans around 960,000 distinct CDR3 sequences, approximately 13% being singletons. These records were also assigned to another study, of yellow fever vaccine responses in identical twins.

The clonotype comes from a woman aged 18 to 35 in good health. The chain has TRBV20-1 and TRBJ1-2; D not certain. Sequencing input: PBMCs. This CDR3 is CSAREINYGYTF. CDR3 DNA sequence: TGCAGTGCGCGGGAAATTAACTATGGCTACACCTTC.